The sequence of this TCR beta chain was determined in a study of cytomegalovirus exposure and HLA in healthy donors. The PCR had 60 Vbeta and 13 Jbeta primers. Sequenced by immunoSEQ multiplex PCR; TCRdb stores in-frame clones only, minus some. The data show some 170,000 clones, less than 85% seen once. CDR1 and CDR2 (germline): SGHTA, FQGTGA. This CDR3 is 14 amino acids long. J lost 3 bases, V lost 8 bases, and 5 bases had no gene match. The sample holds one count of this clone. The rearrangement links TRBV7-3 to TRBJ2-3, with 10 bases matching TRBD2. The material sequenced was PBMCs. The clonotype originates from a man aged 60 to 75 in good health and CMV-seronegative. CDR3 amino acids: CASGPGLATDTQYF. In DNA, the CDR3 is TGTGCCAGCGGCCCGGGACTAGCGACAGATACGCAGTATTTT.